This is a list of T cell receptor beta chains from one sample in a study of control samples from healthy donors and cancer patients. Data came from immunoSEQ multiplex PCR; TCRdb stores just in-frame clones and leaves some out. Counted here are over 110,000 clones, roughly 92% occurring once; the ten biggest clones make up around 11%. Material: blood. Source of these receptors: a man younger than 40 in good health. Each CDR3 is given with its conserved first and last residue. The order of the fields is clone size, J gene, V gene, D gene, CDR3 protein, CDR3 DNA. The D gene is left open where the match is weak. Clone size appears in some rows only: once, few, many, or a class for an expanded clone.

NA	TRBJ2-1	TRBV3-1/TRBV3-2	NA	CASSPREPANEQFF	TGTGCCAGCAGCCCCCGGGAGCCTGCCAATGAGCAGTTCTTC
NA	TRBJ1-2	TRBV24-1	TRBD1	CATSKTDRDSHGYTF	TGTGCCACCAGTAAAACCGACCGGGACAGTCATGGCTACACCTTC
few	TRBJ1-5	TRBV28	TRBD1	CASSSPGGTQPQHF	TGTGCCAGCAGTTCCCCAGGGGGTACCCAGCCCCAGCATTTT
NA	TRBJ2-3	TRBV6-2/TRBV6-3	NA	CASSYSEGITDTQYF	TGTGCCAGCAGTTACAGCGAGGGTATCACAGATACGCAGTATTTT
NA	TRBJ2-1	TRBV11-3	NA	CASSLWMDLGNEQFF	TGTGCCAGCAGCTTATGGATGGATCTAGGCAATGAGCAGTTCTTC
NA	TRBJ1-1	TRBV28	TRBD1	CASSIPGQGQNTEAFF	TGTGCCAGCTCGATACCGGGACAGGGACAGAACACTGAAGCTTTCTTT
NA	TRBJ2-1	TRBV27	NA	CASSRETSLGSYNEQFF	TGTGCCAGCAGTAGGGAAACTAGCCTAGGCTCCTACAATGAGCAGTTCTTC
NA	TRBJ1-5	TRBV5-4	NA	CASSSGPETLPQHF	TGTGCCAGCAGCTCCGGACCCGAGACGTTGCCCCAGCATTTT
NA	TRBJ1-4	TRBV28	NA	CASSQLATNEKLFF	TGTGCCAGCAGTCAACTAGCAACTAATGAAAAACTGTTTTTT
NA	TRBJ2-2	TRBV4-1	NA	CASSQDRGVTGELFF	TGCGCCAGCAGCCAAGACAGGGGTGTCACCGGGGAGCTGTTTTTT
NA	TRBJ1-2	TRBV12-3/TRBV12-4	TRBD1	CASRDRAAGYTF	TGTGCCAGCAGGGACAGGGCGGCTGGCTACACCTTC
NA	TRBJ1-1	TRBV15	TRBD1	CATSRIRDRVSEAFF	TGTGCCACCAGCAGAATCCGGGACAGGGTATCTGAAGCTTTCTTT
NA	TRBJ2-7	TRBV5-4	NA	CASSGGGYEQYF	TGTGCCAGCAGTGGGGGTGGGTACGAGCAGTACTTC
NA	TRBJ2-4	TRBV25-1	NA	CASSESTRGLAKNIQYF	TGTGCCAGCAGTGAATCTACGCGGGGCCTAGCCAAAAACATTCAGTACTTC
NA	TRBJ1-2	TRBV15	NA	CATSLLERGYTF	TGTGCCACCAGCCTCCTGGAGAGGGGCTACACCTTC
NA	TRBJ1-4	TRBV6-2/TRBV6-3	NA	CASSLPGGYEKLFF	TGTGCCAGCAGTCTCCCGGGGGGCTATGAAAAACTGTTTTTT
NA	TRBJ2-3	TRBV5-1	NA	CASSLGVSDTQYF	TGCGCCAGCAGCTTGGGCGTCTCGGATACGCAGTATTTT
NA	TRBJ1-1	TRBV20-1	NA	CSARGTEAFF	TGCAGTGCTAGGGGAACTGAAGCTTTCTTT
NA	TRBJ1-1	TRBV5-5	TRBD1	CASSWASTQGADLAFF	TGTGCCAGCAGCTGGGCTAGTACCCAGGGGGCGGATTTAGCTTTCTTT
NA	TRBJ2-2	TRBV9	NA	CASSVEGQTGELFF	TGTGCCAGCAGCGTAGAGGGCCAAACCGGGGAGCTGTTTTTT
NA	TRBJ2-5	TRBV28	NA	CASSLFRGQETQYF	TGTGCCAGCAGTTTATTCAGGGGCCAAGAGACCCAGTACTTC
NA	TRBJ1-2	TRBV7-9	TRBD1	CASSLGGQGRYGYTF	TGTGCCAGCAGCTTAGGGGGACAGGGCCGCTATGGCTACACCTTC
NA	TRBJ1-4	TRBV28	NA	CASSAGPLNEKLFF	TGTGCCAGCAGTGCCGGACCGCTGAATGAAAAACTGTTTTTT
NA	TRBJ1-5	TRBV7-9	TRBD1	CASSSYPGQANQPQHF	TGTGCCAGCAGCTCGTATCCGGGACAGGCAAATCAGCCCCAGCATTTT
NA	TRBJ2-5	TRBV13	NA	CASSFRSGPYQETQYF	TGTGCCAGCAGCTTTAGAAGCGGGCCCTACCAAGAGACCCAGTACTTC
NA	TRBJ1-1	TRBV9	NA	CASSDHPASGNTEAFF	TGTGCCAGCAGCGACCACCCGGCCAGCGGGAATACTGAAGCTTTCTTT
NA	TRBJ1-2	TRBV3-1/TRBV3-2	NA	CASSQGQTYGYTF	TGTGCCAGCAGTCAAGGACAGACCTATGGCTACACCTTC
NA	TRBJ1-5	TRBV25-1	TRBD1	CASSESGGSNQPQHF	TGTGCCAGCAGTGAATCAGGGGGTAGCAATCAGCCCCAGCATTTT
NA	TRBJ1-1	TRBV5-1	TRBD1	CASSSQGAGEAFF	TGCGCCAGCAGCTCTCAGGGGGCAGGTGAAGCTTTCTTT
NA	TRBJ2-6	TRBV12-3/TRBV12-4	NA	CASILSGANVLTF	TGTGCCAGCATTCTATCTGGGGCCAACGTCCTGACTTTC
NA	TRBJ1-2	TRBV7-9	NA	CASSLMVDRDGYTF	TGTGCCAGCAGCTTAATGGTGGACAGAGATGGCTACACCTTC
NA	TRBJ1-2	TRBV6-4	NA	CASPVPLHRGDHGYTF	TGTGCCAGTCCGGTTCCCCTCCACAGAGGGGACCATGGCTACACCTTC
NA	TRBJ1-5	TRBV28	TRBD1	CASSFRGQGPQQPQHF	TGTGCCAGCAGTTTTCGGGGACAGGGCCCCCAGCAGCCCCAGCATTTT
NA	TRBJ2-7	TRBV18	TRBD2	CASSPQHPGTSASYEQYF	TGTGCCAGCTCACCACAACACCCGGGGACTAGCGCATCCTACGAGCAGTACTTC
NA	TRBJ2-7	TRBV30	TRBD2	CAWRGFASGTYEQYF	TGTGCCTGGAGGGGTTTCGCTAGCGGGACTTACGAGCAGTACTTC
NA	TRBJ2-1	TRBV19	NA	CASSIRDAPYNEQFF	TGTGCCAGTAGTATCCGGGACGCACCCTACAATGAGCAGTTCTTC